This paragraph covers one TCR beta chain sequence. The data belong to a study of blood T cell repertoires in COVID-19. Study in general: Samples taken during acute and convalescent COVID-19 were collected in the United States, Italy and Spain. T cells, B-cell-depleted T cells, or PBMCs provided the cDNA or gDNA that served as material.

As originally analysed: Researchers report that nucleated cell counts were estimated from reference gene primer amplification. The table came from immunoSEQ multiplex PCR; TCRdb's copy has only in-frame clones and leaves some out. V, J and clone size are taken as reported in that table, and D and trimming were inferred from the DNA itself. Here the sample spans fewer than 350,000 clones, about 93% being singletons. This CDR3 is 14 amino acids long. Per germline, CDR1 SNHLY and CDR2 FYNNEI. The germline V and J ends were trimmed by 3 bases and 7 bases, with 13 bases remaining between them. A Seattle source enrolled patients during active infection and followed them longitudinally.

The rearrangement uses TRBV2 and TRBJ1-5; D is perhaps TRBD1 (5 bases). The TCR sequence derives from a woman aged 25 to 39 with COVID-19, enrolled during active disease. The sample consisted of peripheral blood. CDR3 region: CASSERRGRQPQHF. The CDR3 region has the DNA TGTGCCAGCAGTGAGAGGCGGGGACGACAGCCCCAGCATTTT.